These 11 T cell receptor beta chains were sequenced from one sample in a study of cytomegalovirus exposure and HLA in healthy donors (dated by TCRdb to the late 2010s). The method was the immunoSEQ multiplex PCR assay. The clones in this table, taken by TCRdb from immuneACCESS, are in-frame only. Not every clone is retained; where verified, under half of the shortfall comes from an unresolved V gene, and the cause of the rest is unknown. Within this sample are about 110,000 clones, with around nine tenths of them counted one time only. Of the sample, roughly 1.4% falls within the top ten clones. Sequencing was done on a sample of PBMCs. Receptors were obtained from a woman in her 30s in good health and CMV-seropositive.

This chain links TRBV30 with TRBJ1-1; no firm D call. The CDR3 contains 17 residues. Germline CDR1 reads GTSNPN; CDR2 reads SVGIG (reference sequence). V dropped 7 bases and J dropped 5 bases, with 29 bases sitting between them. The DNA of the CDR3 is TGTGCCTCGGATCCCGAGGGCGGGAGGGCCTCTAGGACTGAAGCTTTCTTT. The encoded protein is CASDPEGGRASRTEAFF.

V usage is TRBV10-3 and J usage is TRBJ2-7; D perhaps matches TRBD2 (6 bases). The CDR3 is made up of 15 amino acids. V was cut by 0 bases and J by 3 bases, with 12 bases left in between. The germline CDR1 and CDR2 sequences are ENHRY and SYGVKD. The CDR3 DNA reads as TGTGCCATCAGTGAGTCGTATAGCGGACTCTACGAGCAGTACTTC. Encoded protein: CAISESYSGLYEQYF.

This clone appeared once. V gene TRBV6-5 combines with J gene TRBJ2-3; 9 nucleotides line up with TRBD2. The CDR3 covers 14 residues. Germline-derived CDR1 and CDR2 are MNHEY and SVGAGI. The trim removed 7 bases at V and 3 bases at J, leaving 5 bases unmatched. CDR3 amino acids: CASKLREGTDTQYF. The DNA of the CDR3 is TGTGCCAGCAAACTGCGGGAGGGAACAGATACGCAGTATTTT.

The chain uses TRBV18 and TRBJ2-7; tentatively, D is TRBD1 (5 bases). CDR1 and CDR2 from the germline V gene are KGHSH and LQKENI. The CDR3 is 13 amino acids. Trimming removed 2 bases from V and 5 bases from J, with 10 bases in between. The CDR3 sequence: CASSPVVGDEQYF. Written as DNA, the CDR3 is TGTGCCAGCTCACCAGTGGTAGGGGACGAGCAGTACTTC.

This chain links TRBV4-3 with TRBJ2-2; D gene ambiguous. Germline V CDR1 and CDR2: LGHNA, YSLEER. The CDR3 contains 16 residues. Trimming removed 0 bases at V and 3 bases at J, with 11 bases between. This CDR3 reads CASSQDLQVHTGELFF. The DNA of the CDR3 is TGCGCCAGCAGCCAAGATCTGCAGGTTCACACCGGGGAGCTGTTTTTT.

This CDR3 reads CASSLVPGQGDTQYF. DNA of the CDR3: TGCGCCAGCAGCTTGGTCCCGGGACAGGGGGATACGCAGTATTTT. This rearrangement joins TRBV5-1 to TRBJ2-3; 10 positions agree with TRBD1. Germline V gene sequence: CDR1 SGHRS, CDR2 YFSETQ. This CDR3 is 15 amino acids long. J was trimmed by 6 bases and V by 0 bases; bases with no gene match: 4. Full variable domain (remainder filled in from reference TRBV5-1 and TRBJ2-3): KAGVTQTPRYLIKTRGQQVTLSCSPISGHRSVSWYQQTPGQGLQFLFEYFSETQRNKGNFPGRFSGRQFSNSRSEMNVSTLELGDSALYLCASSLVPGQGDTQYFGPGTRLTVL.

The CDR3 region has the DNA TGTGCCTGGAACGGACTAGCGGGAGTCTACAATGAGCAGTTCTTC. Translating it yields CAWNGLAGVYNEQFF. The J gene is TRBJ2-1, the V gene TRBV30; TRBD2 agrees at 13 bases. Germline V gene sequence: CDR1 GTSNPN, CDR2 SVGIG (reference sequence). The CDR3 spans 15 residues. V shed 4 bases and J 3 bases; nucleotides not matched to a gene: 3.

CDR3 residues: CASSFLTRSDTQYF. The DNA of the CDR3 is TGTGCCAGCAGTTTTCTGACAAGGTCAGATACGCAGTATTTT. The chain is built from TRBV6-5 and TRBJ2-3, with D uncertain. CDR3 length equals 14 residues. The germline V gene has CDR1 MNHEY and CDR2 SVGAGI. The V and J ends lost 4 bases and 4 bases respectively, with 12 bases between them.

V gene TRBV9 combines with J gene TRBJ2-7; TRBD1 agrees at 9 bases. The CDR3 has 14 amino acids. Trimming at V came to 4 bases and at J to 5 bases, leaving 7 bases not matched to a gene. Germline V CDR1 and CDR2: SGDLS, YYNGEE. CDR3 residues: CASSPEGQGDEQYF. DNA for the CDR3: TGTGCCAGCAGCCCAGAGGGACAGGGAGACGAGCAGTACTTC.

V usage is TRBV29-1 and J usage is TRBJ2-5, with a possible D match to TRBD2 (6 bases). CDR3 length: 12 amino acids. The germline V gene has CDR1 SQVTM and CDR2 ANQGSEA. V was pared by 1 base and J by 5 bases, with 8 bases between. The CDR3 region is CSVEGGAETQYF. CDR3 sequence (DNA): TGCAGCGTTGAAGGCGGGGCCGAGACCCAGTACTTC.

The V call is TRBV7-9, the J call TRBJ2-2; 8 nucleotides line up with TRBD2. The V gene end was trimmed by 3 bases and the J gene end by 5 bases; junction bases not matched to a gene: 5. The germline gives CDR1 SEHNR, CDR2 FQNEAQ (reference sequence). This CDR3 has 15 amino acids. The CDR3 DNA sequence: TGTGCCAGCAGCTTCTCGGGAGGGCGAACCGGGGAGCTGTTTTTT. This gives the protein CASSFSGGRTGELFF.